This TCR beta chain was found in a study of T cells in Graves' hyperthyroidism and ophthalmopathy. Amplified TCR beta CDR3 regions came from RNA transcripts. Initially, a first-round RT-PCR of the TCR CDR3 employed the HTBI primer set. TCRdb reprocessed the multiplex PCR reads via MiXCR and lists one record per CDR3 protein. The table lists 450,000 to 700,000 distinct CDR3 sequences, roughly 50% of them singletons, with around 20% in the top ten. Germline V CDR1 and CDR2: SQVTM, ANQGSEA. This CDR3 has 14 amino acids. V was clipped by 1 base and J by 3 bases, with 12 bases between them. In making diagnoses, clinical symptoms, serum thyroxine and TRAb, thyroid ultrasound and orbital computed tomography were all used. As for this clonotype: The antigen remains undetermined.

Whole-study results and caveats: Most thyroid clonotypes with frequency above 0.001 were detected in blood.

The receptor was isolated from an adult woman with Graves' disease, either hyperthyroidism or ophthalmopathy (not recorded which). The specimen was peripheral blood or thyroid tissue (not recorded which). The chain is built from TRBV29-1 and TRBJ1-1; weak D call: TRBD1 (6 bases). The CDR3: CSVEVRNRDTEAFF. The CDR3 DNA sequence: TGCAGCGTTGAAGTGCGGAACAGGGACACTGAAGCTTTCTTT.